This passage covers 10 T cell receptor beta chains from one sample sequenced in a study of human T cells and chemical hapten exposure. TCRdb analysed the RACE reads with MiXCR anew, one entry per CDR3 protein. The table has 100,000 or so distinct CDR3 sequences, roughly 11% seen once. Stated time point: patch test 1, 2 weeks after DPC sensitization. Treatment meaning: therapeutic diphenylcyclopropenone sensitization with weekly scalp DPC. Sequencing was performed on whole blood, taken in connection with sensitization to the hapten diphenylcyclopropenone (DPC). The receptors were gathered from a woman aged 40 to 50 with alopecia areata. Some clones in this sample may be carry-over from other donors' samples.

Of note for this clonotype: A much larger clone lies a single base off, so this may be a read error. The genes are TRBV29-1 and TRBJ2-1; D gene uncertain. The CDR3 loop spans 11 amino acids. The V gene's germline CDR1 is SQVTM and CDR2 ANQGSEA. The CDR3 here is CRVINYNEQFF. The CDR3 nucleotides read TGCAGAGTGATTAACTACAATGAGCAGTTCTTC.

The sample holds many counts of this clonotype. The chain employs TRBV3-1 and TRBJ2-1, with D possibly being TRBD2 (6 bases). Germline V CDR1 and CDR2: LGHDT, YNNKEL (reference sequence). Trimming left V 0 bases short and J 0 bases short, with 6 bases between. The CDR3 runs to 15 residues. The CDR3 DNA reads TGTGCCAGCAGCCAAGACGGGAGCTCCTACAATGAGCAGTTCTTC. Residues: CASSQDGSSYNEQFF.

This clonotype appeared a few times. Relative to the germline gene, one junction end is altered; a read error may explain this. As DNA, the CDR3 is TGTGCTAGCAGCTATGGCGGGACCGCGCAAGAGACCCAGTACTTC. Encoded protein: CASSYGGTAQETQYF. V and J are TRBV7-7 and TRBJ2-5; possibly TRBD2 for D (6 bases). The CDR3 has 15 amino acids. Per germline, CDR1 SSHAT and CDR2 FNYEAQ (reference sequence).

This clonotype was observed at least ten times. V gene TRBV7-6 combines with J gene TRBJ2-6, with 8 bases lining up with TRBD1. In germline, CDR1 is SGHVS, CDR2 FNYEAQ. J gave up 1 base and V 5 bases, and 4 bases lay outside the gene matches. The CDR3 loop spans 16 amino acids. The CDR3 reads CASSPRTGSGANVLTF. The CDR3 DNA reads TGTGCCAGCAGCCCGAGGACAGGGTCTGGGGCCAACGTCCTGACTTTC.

This clonotype was seen at least ten times. The chain carries TRBV28 and TRBJ2-7; 13 bases fit TRBD2. CDR1 and CDR2 (germline): MDHEN, SYDVKM. The CDR3 is 17 residues long. Trimming cost V 6 bases and J 5 bases; bases outside gene matches: 13. In DNA form, the CDR3 reads TGTGCCAGCAGCCGACCGGGACTAGCGGGACTCAGGGACGAGCAGTACTTC. Protein: CASSRPGLAGLRDEQYF.

This clonotype was seen repeatedly, ten times or more. The rearrangement joins TRBV12-3 or TRBV12-4 to TRBJ2-1, with 8 positions matching TRBD2. This CDR3 is 11 amino acids long. With V trimmed by 3 bases and J by 14 bases, 3 bases remained unmatched. CDR3 coding DNA: TGTGCCAGCAGTTTCGGGGGGGAGGAGTTCTTC. It is translated as CASSFGGEEFF.

The V and J genes are TRBV3-1 and TRBJ2-3; D may be TRBD1 (6 bases). This CDR3 comprises 14 residues. V lost 3 bases and J lost 4, with 11 bases in between. Germline-derived CDR1 and CDR2 are LGHDT and YNNKEL (reference sequence). CDR3 in amino acids: CASSQTNRADTQYF. Here the CDR3 DNA reads TGTGCCAGCAGCCAGACTAACAGGGCAGATACGCAGTATTTT.

This clonotype was detected a few times. J is TRBJ2-7 and V is TRBV19, with TRBD2 as a possible D gene (6 bases). Trimming took 7 bases from V and 9 from J, leaving 13 bases between them. Germline V gives CDR1 LNHDA, CDR2 SQIVND (reference sequence). The CDR3 runs to 11 residues. The CDR3 here is CASTGGEVQYF. CDR3 DNA: TGTGCCAGTACCGGAGGGGAAGTGCAGTACTTC.

This clonotype was counted only a few times. The rearrangement uses TRBV27 and TRBJ2-7; 7 bases are a match to TRBD1. The CDR3 has 13 amino acids. Germline V CDR1 and CDR2: MNHEY, SMNVEV (reference sequence). The V gene end was trimmed by 5 bases and the J gene end by 6 bases; junction bases not matched to a gene: 7. CDR3: CASSVLTGFEQYF. In nucleotides, the CDR3 is TGTGCCAGCAGTGTACTGACAGGGTTCGAGCAGTACTTC.

This clonotype has at least ten counts. The genes are TRBV6-5 and TRBJ2-7, with D unclear. Between the trimmed V and J ends, which lost 8 bases and 0 bases, there was a span of 11 bases. The CDR3 covers 13 residues. Germline CDR1 is MNHEY and CDR2 is SVGAGI. For the CDR3, the DNA is TGTGCCAGCCGGGTACCGGGCTCCTACGAGCAGTACTTC. Protein: CASRVPGSYEQYF.